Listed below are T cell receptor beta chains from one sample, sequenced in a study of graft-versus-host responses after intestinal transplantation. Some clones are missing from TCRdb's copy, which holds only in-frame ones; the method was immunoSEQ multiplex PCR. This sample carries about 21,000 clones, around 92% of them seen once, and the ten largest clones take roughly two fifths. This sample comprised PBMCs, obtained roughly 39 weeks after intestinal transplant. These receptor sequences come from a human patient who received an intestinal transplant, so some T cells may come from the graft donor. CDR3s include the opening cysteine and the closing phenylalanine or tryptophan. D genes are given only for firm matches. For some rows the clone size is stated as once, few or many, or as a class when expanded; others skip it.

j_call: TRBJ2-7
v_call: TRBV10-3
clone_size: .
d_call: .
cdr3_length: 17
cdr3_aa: CAISQPPTGHSSYEQYF
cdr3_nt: TGTGCCATCAGCCAACCTCCGACAGGTCACAGCTCCTACGAGCAGTACTTC

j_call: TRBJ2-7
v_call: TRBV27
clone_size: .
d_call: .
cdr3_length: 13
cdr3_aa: CASSLDHSYEQYF
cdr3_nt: TGTGCCAGCAGTTTAGACCACTCCTACGAGCAGTACTTC

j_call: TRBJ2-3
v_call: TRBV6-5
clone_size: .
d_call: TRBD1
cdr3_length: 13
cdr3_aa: CASRMTGADTQYF
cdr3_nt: TGTGCCAGCAGAATGACAGGGGCAGATACGCAGTATTTT

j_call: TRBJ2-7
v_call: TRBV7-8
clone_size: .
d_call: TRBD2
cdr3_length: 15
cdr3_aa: CASSSRLAGDYEQYF
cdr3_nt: TGTGCCAGCAGCTCGAGACTAGCGGGAGACTACGAGCAGTACTTC

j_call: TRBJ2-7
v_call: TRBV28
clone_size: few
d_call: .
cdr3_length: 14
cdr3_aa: CASSRGDLNHEQYF
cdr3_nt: TGTGCCAGCAGTCGTGGGGACCTTAACCACGAGCAGTACTTC

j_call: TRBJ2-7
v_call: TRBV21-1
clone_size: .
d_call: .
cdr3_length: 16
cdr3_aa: CASSKDDKRENYEQYF
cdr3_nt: TGTGCCAGCAGCAAAGATGATAAGCGGGAGAACTACGAGCAGTACTTC

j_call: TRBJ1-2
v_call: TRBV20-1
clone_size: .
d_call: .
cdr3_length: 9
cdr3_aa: CRRGNGYTF
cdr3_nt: TGCAGAAGGGGAAATGGCTACACCTTC

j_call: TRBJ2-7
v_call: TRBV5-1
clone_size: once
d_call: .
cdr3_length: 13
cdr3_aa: CASSLTPTYEQYF
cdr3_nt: TGCGCCAGCAGCTTGACTCCGACCTACGAGCAGTACTTC

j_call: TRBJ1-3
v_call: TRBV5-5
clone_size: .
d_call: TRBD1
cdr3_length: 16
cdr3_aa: CASSHPPGTGPPAIYF
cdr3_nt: TGTGCCAGCAGCCACCCCCCCGGGACAGGGCCCCCCGCCATATATTTT

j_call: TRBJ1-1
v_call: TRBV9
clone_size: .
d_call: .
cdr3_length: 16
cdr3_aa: CASSVASKDMNTEAFF
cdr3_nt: TGTGCCAGCAGCGTAGCATCGAAAGACATGAACACTGAAGCTTTCTTT

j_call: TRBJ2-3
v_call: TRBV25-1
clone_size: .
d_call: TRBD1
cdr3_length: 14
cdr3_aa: CASRKTGGTDTQYF
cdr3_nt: TGTGCCAGCCGAAAGACAGGGGGCACAGATACGCAGTATTTT

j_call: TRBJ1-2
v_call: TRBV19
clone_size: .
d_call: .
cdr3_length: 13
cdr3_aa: CASSMAENYGYTF
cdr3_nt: TGTGCCAGTAGTATGGCGGAGAACTATGGCTACACCTTC

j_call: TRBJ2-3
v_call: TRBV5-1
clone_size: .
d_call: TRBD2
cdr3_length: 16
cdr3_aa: CASSQTSGTSTDTQYF
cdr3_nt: TGCGCCAGCAGCCAAACTAGCGGGACTAGCACAGATACGCAGTATTTT

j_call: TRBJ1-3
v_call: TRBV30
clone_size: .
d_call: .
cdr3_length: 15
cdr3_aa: CAWHPRGSSGNTIYF
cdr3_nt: TGTGCCTGGCACCCGAGAGGCAGCTCTGGAAACACCATATATTTT

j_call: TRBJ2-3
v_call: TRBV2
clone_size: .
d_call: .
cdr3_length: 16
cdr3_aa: CASRGSSLENTDTQYF
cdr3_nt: TGTGCCAGCAGAGGATCTAGCCTTGAAAACACAGATACGCAGTATTTT

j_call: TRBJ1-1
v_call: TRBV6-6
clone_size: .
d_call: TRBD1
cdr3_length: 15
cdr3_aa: CASSYPGTGETEAFF
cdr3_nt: TGTGCCAGCAGTTACCCCGGGACAGGGGAGACTGAAGCTTTCTTT

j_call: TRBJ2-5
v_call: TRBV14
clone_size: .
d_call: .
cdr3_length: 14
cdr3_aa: CASSQGEVQETQYF
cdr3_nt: TGTGCCAGCAGCCAAGGGGAGGTTCAAGAGACCCAGTACTTC

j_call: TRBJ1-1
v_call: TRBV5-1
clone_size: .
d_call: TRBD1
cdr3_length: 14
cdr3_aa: CASSLDTGAAEAFF
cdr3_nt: TGCGCCAGCAGCTTAGATACAGGGGCCGCTGAAGCTTTCTTT

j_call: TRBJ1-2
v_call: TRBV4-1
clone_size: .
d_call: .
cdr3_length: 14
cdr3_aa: CASRSLQEAPGYTF
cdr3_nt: TGCGCCAGCAGATCCCTGCAGGAAGCTCCAGGCTACACCTTC

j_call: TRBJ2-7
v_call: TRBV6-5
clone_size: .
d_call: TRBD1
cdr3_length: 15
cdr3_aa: CASSPRDRVSYEQYF
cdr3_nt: TGTGCCAGCAGTCCCCGGGACAGGGTGTCCTACGAGCAGTACTTC

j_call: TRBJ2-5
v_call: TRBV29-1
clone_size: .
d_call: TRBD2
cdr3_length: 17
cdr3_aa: CSVEGFGRTSDQETQYF
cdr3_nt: TGCAGCGTTGAAGGGTTTGGAAGGACTAGCGACCAAGAGACCCAGTACTTC

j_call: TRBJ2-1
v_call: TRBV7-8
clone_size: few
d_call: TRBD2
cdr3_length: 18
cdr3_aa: CASSLAIWSGRAPNEQFF
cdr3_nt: TGTGCCAGCAGCTTAGCGATCTGGAGCGGGAGGGCCCCCAATGAGCAGTTCTTC

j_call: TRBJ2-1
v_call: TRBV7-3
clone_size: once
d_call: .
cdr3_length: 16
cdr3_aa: CASSLQPGGLYNEQFF
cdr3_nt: TGTGCCAGCAGCCTTCAGCCCGGGGGGCTCTACAATGAGCAGTTCTTC